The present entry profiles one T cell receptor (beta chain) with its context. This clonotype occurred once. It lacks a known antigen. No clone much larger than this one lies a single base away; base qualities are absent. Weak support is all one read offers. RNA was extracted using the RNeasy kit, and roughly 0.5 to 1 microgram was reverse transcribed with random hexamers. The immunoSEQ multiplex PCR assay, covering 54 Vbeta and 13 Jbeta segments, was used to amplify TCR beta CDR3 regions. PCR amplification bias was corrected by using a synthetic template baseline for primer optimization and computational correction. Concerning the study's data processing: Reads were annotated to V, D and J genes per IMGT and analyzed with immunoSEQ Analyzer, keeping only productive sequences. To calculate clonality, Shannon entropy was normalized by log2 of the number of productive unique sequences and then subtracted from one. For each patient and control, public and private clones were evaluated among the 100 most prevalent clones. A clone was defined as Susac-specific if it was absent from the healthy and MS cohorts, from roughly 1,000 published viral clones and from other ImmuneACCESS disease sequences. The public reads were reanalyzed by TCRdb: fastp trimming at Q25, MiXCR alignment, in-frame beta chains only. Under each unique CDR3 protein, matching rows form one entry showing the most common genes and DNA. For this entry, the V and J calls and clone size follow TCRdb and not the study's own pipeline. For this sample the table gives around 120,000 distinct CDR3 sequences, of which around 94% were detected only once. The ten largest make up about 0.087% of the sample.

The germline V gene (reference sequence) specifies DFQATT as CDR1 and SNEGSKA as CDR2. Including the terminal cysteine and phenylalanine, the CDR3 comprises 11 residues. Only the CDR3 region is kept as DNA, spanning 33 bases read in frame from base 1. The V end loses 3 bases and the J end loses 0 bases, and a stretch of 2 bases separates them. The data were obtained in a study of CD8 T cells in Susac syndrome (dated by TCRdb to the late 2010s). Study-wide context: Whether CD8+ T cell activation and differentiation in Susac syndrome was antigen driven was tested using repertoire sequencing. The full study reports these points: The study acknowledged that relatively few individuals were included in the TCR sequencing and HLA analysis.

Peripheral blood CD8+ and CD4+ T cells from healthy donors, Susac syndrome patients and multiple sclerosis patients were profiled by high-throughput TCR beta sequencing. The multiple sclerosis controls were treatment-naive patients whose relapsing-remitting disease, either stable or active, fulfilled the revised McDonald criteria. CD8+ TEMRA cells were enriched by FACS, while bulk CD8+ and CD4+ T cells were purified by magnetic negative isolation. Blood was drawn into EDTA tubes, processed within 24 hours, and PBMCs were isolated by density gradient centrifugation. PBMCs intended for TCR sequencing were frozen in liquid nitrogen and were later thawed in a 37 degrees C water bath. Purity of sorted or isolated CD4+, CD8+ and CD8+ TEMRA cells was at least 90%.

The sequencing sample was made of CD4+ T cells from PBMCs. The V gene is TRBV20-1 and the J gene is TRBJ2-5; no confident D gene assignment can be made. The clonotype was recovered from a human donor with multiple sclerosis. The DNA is TGCAGTGCTAGTTACCAAGAGACCCAGTACTTC. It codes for CSASYQETQYF.